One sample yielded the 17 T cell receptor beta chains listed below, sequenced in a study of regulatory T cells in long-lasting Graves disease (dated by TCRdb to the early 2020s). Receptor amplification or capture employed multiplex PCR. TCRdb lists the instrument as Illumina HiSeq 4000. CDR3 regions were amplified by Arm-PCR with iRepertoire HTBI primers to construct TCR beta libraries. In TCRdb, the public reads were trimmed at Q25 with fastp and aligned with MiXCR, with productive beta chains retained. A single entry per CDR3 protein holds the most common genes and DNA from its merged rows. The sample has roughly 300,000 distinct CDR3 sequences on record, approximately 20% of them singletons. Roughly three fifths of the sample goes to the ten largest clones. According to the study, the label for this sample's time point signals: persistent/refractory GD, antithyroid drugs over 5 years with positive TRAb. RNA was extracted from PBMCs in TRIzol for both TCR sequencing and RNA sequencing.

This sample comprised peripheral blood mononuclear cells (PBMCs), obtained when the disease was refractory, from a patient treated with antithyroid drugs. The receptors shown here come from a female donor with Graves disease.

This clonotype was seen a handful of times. In nucleotides, the CDR3 is TGTGCCAGCAGCCCAATCGCCGGGACTAGCGGGAGTTTGGGCTCTGGGGCCAACGTCCTGACTTTC. This gives the protein CASSPIAGTSGSLGSGANVLTF. The V and J genes are TRBV7-9 and TRBJ2-6, with 14 nucleotides matching TRBD2. This CDR3 spans 22 amino acids. Trimming took 5 bases from V and 0 from J; bases not matched to a gene: 15. Germline V gene lookup returns CDR1 SEHNR and CDR2 FQNEAQ (reference sequence).

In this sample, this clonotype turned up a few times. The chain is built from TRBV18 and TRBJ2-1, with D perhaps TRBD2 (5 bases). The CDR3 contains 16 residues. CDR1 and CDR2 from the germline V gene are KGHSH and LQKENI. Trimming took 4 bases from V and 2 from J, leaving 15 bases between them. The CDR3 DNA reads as TGTGCCAGCTCACGCGAGGGTACAGTTACCTACAATGAGCAGTTCTTC. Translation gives CASSREGTVTYNEQFF.

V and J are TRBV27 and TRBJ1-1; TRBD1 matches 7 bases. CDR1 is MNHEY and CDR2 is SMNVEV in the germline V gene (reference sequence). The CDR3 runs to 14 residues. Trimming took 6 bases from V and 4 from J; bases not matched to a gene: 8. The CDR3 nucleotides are TGTGCCAGCAGCTCACAGGGGCCCCTCACTGAAGCTTTCTTT. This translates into CASSSQGPLTEAFF.

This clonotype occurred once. The CDR3 loop is CASSTLRSSHRSGELFF. The CDR3 nucleotides read TGTGCCAGCAGCACGCTTAGGTCATCCCATCGGTCCGGGGAGCTGTTTTTT. This chain uses TRBV7-9 with TRBJ2-2; no definite D call. This CDR3 spans 17 amino acids. The germline V gene encodes CDR1 SEHNR and CDR2 FQNEAQ (reference sequence). V shed 5 bases and J shed 6 bases, with 22 bases lying between them.

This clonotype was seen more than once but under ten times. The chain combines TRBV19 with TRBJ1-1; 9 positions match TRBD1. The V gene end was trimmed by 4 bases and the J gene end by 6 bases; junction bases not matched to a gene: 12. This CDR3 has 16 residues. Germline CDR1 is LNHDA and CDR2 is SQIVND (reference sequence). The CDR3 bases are TGTGCCAGTAGTAAATCCCGGGACAGGGCCAAGCCTGAAGCTTTCTTT. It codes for CASSKSRDRAKPEAFF.

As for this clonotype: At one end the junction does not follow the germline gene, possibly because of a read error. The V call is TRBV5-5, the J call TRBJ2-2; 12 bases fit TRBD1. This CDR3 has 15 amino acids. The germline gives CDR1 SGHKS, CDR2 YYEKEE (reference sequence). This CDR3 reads CASASGTGGSGELFF. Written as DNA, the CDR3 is TGCGCCAGCGCATCCGGGACAGGGGGCTCCGGGGAGCTGTTTTTT.

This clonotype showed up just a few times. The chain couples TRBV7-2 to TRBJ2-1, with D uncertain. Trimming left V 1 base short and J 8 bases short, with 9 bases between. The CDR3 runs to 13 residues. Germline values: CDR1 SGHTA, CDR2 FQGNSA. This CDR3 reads CASSLGGWDEQFF. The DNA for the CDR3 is TGTGCCAGCAGCTTAGGAGGATGGGATGAGCAGTTCTTC.

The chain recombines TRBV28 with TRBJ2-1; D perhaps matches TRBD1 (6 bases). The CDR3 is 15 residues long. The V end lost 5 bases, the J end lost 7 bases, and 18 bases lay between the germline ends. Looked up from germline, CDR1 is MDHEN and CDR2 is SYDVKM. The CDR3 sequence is CASSLRQVVENEQFF. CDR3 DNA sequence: TGTGCCAGCAGTCTACGACAGGTAGTGGAGAATGAGCAGTTCTTC.

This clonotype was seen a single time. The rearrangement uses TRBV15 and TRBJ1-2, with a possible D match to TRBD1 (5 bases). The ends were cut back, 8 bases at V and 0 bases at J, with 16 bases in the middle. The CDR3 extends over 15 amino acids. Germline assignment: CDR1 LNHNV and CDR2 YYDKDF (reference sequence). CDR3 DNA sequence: TGTGCCACCGCGGACATACTTCATCCTAACTATGGCTACACCTTC. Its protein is CATADILHPNYGYTF.

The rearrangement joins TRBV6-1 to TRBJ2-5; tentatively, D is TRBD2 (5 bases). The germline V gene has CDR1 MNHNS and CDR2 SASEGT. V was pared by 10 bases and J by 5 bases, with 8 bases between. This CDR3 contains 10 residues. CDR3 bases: TGTGCCACCCAGCGGGAGACCCAGTACTTC. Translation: CATQRETQYF.

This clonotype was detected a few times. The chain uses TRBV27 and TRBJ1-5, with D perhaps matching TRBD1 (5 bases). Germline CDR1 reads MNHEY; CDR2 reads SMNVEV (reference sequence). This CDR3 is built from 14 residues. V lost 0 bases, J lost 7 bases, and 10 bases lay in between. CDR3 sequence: CASSLSGGSQPQHF. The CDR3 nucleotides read TGTGCCAGCAGTTTATCCGGGGGGTCGCAGCCCCAGCATTTT.

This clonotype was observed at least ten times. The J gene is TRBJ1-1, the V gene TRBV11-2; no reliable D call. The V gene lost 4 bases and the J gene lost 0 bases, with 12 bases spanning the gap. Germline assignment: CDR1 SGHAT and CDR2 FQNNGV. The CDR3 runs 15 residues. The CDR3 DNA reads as TGTGCCAGCAGCTCCAGACCCTACCTGAACACTGAAGCTTTCTTT. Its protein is CASSSRPYLNTEAFF. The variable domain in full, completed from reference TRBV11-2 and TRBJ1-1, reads EAGVAQSPRYKIIEKRQSVAFWCNPISGHATLYWYQQILGQGPKLLIQFQNNGVVDDSQLPKDRFSAERLKGVDSTLKIQPAKLEDSAVYLCASSSRPYLNTEAFFGQGTRLTVV.

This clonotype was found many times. The CDR3 loop is CASSLWGNMNTEAFF. CDR3 in DNA: TGCGCCAGCAGCTTGTGGGGGAACATGAACACTGAAGCTTTCTTT. The chain employs TRBV5-1 and TRBJ1-1; TRBD1 might be the D (5 bases). Trimming took off 1 base at V and 0 bases at J, with 10 bases between the two ends. CDR1 and CDR2 (germline): SGHRS, YFSETQ. This CDR3 region has 15 residues.

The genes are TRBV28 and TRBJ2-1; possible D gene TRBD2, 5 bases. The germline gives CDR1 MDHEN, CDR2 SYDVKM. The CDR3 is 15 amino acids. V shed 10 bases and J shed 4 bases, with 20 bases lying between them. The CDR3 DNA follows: TGTGCCACCATTAAATCAGCTAGCTCGTACAATGAGCAGTTCTTC. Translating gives CATIKSASSYNEQFF.

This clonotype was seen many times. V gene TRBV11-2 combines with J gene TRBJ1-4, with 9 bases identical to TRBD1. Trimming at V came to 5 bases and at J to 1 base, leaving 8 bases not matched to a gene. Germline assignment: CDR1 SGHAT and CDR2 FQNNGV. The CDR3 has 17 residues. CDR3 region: CASSRTGGRLTNEKLFF. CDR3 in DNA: TGTGCCAGCAGCCGTACAGGGGGCCGACTAACTAATGAAAAACTGTTTTTT.

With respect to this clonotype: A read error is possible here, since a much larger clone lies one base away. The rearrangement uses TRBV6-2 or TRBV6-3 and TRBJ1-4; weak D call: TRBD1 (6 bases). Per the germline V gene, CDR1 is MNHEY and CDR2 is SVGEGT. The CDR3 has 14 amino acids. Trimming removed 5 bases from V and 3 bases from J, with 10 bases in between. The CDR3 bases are TGTGCCAGCAGTATATCAGGGGCTAATGAAAAACTGTTTTTT. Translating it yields CASSISGANEKLFF.

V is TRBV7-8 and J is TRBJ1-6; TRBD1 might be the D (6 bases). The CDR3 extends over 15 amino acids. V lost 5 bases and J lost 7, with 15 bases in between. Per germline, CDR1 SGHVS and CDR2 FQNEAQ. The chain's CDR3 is CASSPAGTSNSPLHF. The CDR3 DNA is TGTGCCAGCAGCCCCGCCGGGACATCAAATTCACCCCTCCACTTT.